The next 8 T cell receptor beta chains were all read from a single sample in a study of OX40 agonist ivuxolimab in advanced cancers. Profiling relied on immunoSEQ multiplex PCR, and the TCRdb table lists in-frame clones only, not all of them. The sample lists around 100,000 clones, under 95% occurring once. The sample here was CD4+ or CD8+ T cells sorted from blood, taken in a trial of the OX40 agonist ivuxolimab. The receptors shown here come from an adult with an advanced solid tumor such as melanoma, head and neck, liver or kidney cancer.

The CDR3 DNA sequence: TGTGCCAGCAGCTTAGCCCCCGGGGGGTATGGCTACACCTTC. This gives the protein CASSLAPGGYGYTF. This rearrangement joins TRBV11-2 to TRBJ1-2; a weak D match, TRBD1 (5 bases). This CDR3 contains 14 residues. V gave up 1 base and J gave up 5 bases, with 11 bases separating them. Germline CDR1 is SGHAT and CDR2 is FQNNGV.

CDR3 loop: CASSLEAALTGSPLHF. In nucleotides, the CDR3 is TGTGCCAGCAGCTTAGAGGCCGCCTTAACCGGGTCACCCCTCCACTTT. This chain connects TRBV13 to TRBJ1-6; no firm D call. The germline V gene encodes CDR1 PRHDT and CDR2 FYEKMQ (reference sequence). The ends were cut back, 1 base at V and 10 bases at J, with 17 bases in the middle. There are 16 residues in the CDR3.

The V call is TRBV28, the J call TRBJ1-3; no reliable D call. The V end was cut by 2 bases, the J end by 16 bases, with 18 bases between. The CDR3 consists of 13 residues. In germline, CDR1 is MDHEN, CDR2 SYDVKM. CDR3 in amino acids: CASSLRQLTDLYF. The CDR3 region has the DNA TGTGCCAGCAGTTTACGGCAGCTCACCGACTTGTATTTT.

The genes are TRBV28 and TRBJ2-1; TRBD1 agrees at 7 bases. V trimming: 5 bases; J trimming: 7 bases; junction bases outside the gene matches: 8. The CDR3 has 14 amino acids. The germline V gene encodes CDR1 MDHEN and CDR2 SYDVKM. The CDR3 reads CASSIRGFWNEQFF. The DNA of the CDR3 is TGTGCCAGCAGTATCAGGGGGTTTTGGAATGAGCAGTTCTTC.

This clone was seen a single time. CDR3 sequence (DNA): TGTGCCAGCACGACAGGTAGGTACAACAATGAGCAGTTCTTC. Amino acids: CASTTGRYNNEQFF. This chain uses TRBV7-2 with TRBJ2-1; TRBD1 might be the D (6 bases). CDR3 length: 14 amino acids. V gave up 7 bases and J gave up 5 bases, with 15 bases separating them. The germline gives CDR1 SGHTA, CDR2 FQGNSA.

The chain carries TRBV19 and TRBJ2-7, with D unclear. The CDR3 is 14 amino acids. Trimming left V 0 bases short and J 3 bases short, with 9 bases between. Germline CDR1 is LNHDA and CDR2 is SQIVND (reference sequence). The CDR3 reads CASSIDRALYEQYF. The CDR3 DNA sequence: TGTGCCAGTAGTATAGATAGGGCCCTCTACGAGCAGTACTTC. The complete variable domain, with remaining parts taken from reference TRBV19 and TRBJ2-7, reads DGGITQSPKYLFRKEGQNVTLSCEQNLNHDAMYWYRQDPGQGLRLIYYSQIVNDFQKGDIAEGYSVSREKKESFPLTVTSAQKNPTAFYLCASSIDRALYEQYFGPGTRLTVT.

Written as DNA, the CDR3 is TGTGCCAGCAGTTTATCTACAGGGATAGGCTACACCTTC. It yields the protein CASSLSTGIGYTF. This chain uses TRBV28 with TRBJ1-2; possibly TRBD1 for D (6 bases). The germline V and J ends were trimmed by 1 base and 8 bases, with 11 bases remaining between them. The CDR3 runs 13 residues. Germline loops: CDR1 MDHEN, CDR2 SYDVKM.

V and J are TRBV5-1 and TRBJ1-1; no clear D. Germline V CDR1 and CDR2: SGHRS, YFSETQ. V was cut by 4 bases and J by 5 bases, with 12 bases left in between. CDR3 size: 13 residues. The CDR3 nucleotides read TGCGCCAGCAGCCAAGGGTATGGAACTGAAGCTTTCTTT. Its protein product is CASSQGYGTEAFF.